These 4 T cell receptor beta chains share one sample of origin, sequenced in a study of Tregs in tolerant kidney transplant recipients. Method: immunoSEQ multiplex PCR; TCRdb's copy keeps in-frame clones and lacks some. The sample has 98,000 or so clones; 90% are singletons. Sequencing was performed on CD4+ T cells from blood, taken before the transplant. The receptor source for this set is a human donor who received a combined kidney and bone marrow transplant.

This clone was picked up one time. The V and J genes are TRBV18 and TRBJ2-5, with 10 bases lining up with TRBD2. V trimming: 0 bases; J trimming: 4 bases; junction bases outside the gene matches: 5. Germline V gives CDR1 KGHSH, CDR2 LQKENI. This CDR3 region has 16 residues. CDR3 in amino acids: CASSPPLLAGTETQYF. As DNA, the CDR3 is TGTGCCAGCTCACCACCGTTACTAGCGGGAACAGAGACCCAGTACTTC.

This chain links TRBV7-2 with TRBJ2-1, with 9 bases fitting TRBD2. The CDR3 consists of 16 residues. Germline V CDR1 and CDR2: SGHTA, FQGNSA. Trimming cost V 3 bases and J 9 bases; bases outside gene matches: 12. This chain's CDR3 is CASSFPAGGTLAEQFF. The CDR3 nucleotides read TGTGCCAGCAGCTTCCCTGCGGGAGGGACCTTGGCTGAGCAGTTCTTC.

The J gene is TRBJ1-2, the V gene TRBV10-2; no firm D call. Germline CDR1 reads WSHSY; CDR2 reads SAAADI. The V end was cut by 2 bases, the J end by 8 bases, with 6 bases between. The CDR3 covers 11 residues. The CDR3: CASSEGQGYTF. The DNA for the CDR3 is TGCGCCAGCAGTGAGGGGCAAGGCTACACCTTC.

The chain carries TRBV7-2 and TRBJ2-7; D gene unclear. Germline V gene sequence: CDR1 SGHTA, CDR2 FQGNSA. The CDR3 runs to 14 residues. V was cut by 6 bases and J by 1 base, with 13 bases left in between. The CDR3 spells CASRPGPPSYEQYF. The CDR3 DNA follows: TGTGCCAGCAGACCCGGTCCCCCATCCTACGAGCAGTACTTC.